This TCR beta chain is from a study of shared clonotypes between healthy human individuals (TCRdb year 2020). Study-level background: A few men and a couple of women, aged 18 to 49 years, made up the cohort. For each donor, CD4 naive and CD4 memory were each run on three plates, CD8 naive on two plates, and CD8 memory on one plate. To estimate repertoire size and how much clonotypes are shared between individuals, the study performed deep sequencing of blood TCR repertoires from about 5 healthy adults. To increase sequencing depth and limit assay-specific biases, TCR repertoire library preparation and sequencing were carried out by different laboratories using diverse techniques. Leukapheresis yielded between about 0.9 and 8.9 billion PBMCs per donor.

Using the deep immunoSEQ assay, TCR CDR3 regions were amplified from genomic DNA by multiplex PCR. Extracted genomic DNA from each cell subset was distributed evenly across all wells of several immunoSEQ 96-well plates, and each plate was treated as a replicate. Each replicate PCR for sorted subsets received around 200 ng genomic DNA, equal to tens of thousands of T cell genomes. The purified libraries were quantified using a Qubit 3.0 fluorometer, sized with a Bioanalyzer 2100, and then quantified again using the KAPA Library Quantification kit. Every immunoSEQ 96-well plate was sequenced on a dedicated single-read 150-cycle Illumina NextSeq 550 flow cell. In the authors' own workflow: The immunoSEQ output contained only junctional sequences without quality scores, so filtering could not match that applied to full-length reads. To assign V/J genes and CDR3, sequences were annotated using PyIR, a Python wrapper for IgBLAST v1.9, with IMGT germline references. Reads were filtered out if the reads had weak V/J assignments (E-value above 1e-6), no CDR3, stop codons, out-of-frame junctions, or ambiguous translated residues. V3J clonotypes were defined as sequences sharing an identical inferred V gene, J gene, and CDR3 amino acid sequence. Percentage overlap between repertoires was calculated by dividing the number of shared unique clonotypes by the size of the smaller repertoire. RTK rarefaction, the Chao1 estimator, and Recon v2.1 estimates of unobserved clonotypes were used to assess repertoire richness. Generation probabilities were computed with OLGA for all TCRbeta clonotypes obtained by the gDNA method from several donors. Here the immuneACCESS table is served through TCRdb, limited to in-frame sequences with V and J called. Missing clones are a known gap in these copies; in checked studies unresolved V genes cover under half, and the rest lacks a known reason. V, J and clone size are those of that table, while D and trimming were read from the DNA. Counted in this sample were approximately 2,000,000 clones; roughly 95% of them appeared once. In total, the top ten clones hold approximately 1.7% of the sample.

Ends trimmed: V by 3 bases, J by 0 bases; bases unmatched to a gene: 6. The CDR3 runs 19 residues from the cysteine to the phenylalanine. Only the CDR3 region is kept as DNA, spanning 57 bases read in frame from base 1. CDR1 SGHTA and CDR2 FQGTGA are derived from the germline V gene. As concerns this clone: Its binding antigen is unknown. Qualities for individual bases were not recorded, and no much larger clone is one base off.

General findings and caveats noted by the study authors: About 4.5% of naive CD4, around 3.5% of naive CD8, roughly 2.5% of memory CD4, and over 0.35% of memory CD8 clonotypes were shared across a few donors. Compared with non-shared clonotypes, clonotypes shared by all four sorted-subset donors had higher generation probabilities. The genetic and exposure-history diversity represented was limited by the small number of donors. Only blood was sampled, and tissue TCR repertoires likely differ from those in blood. Rarefaction of sorted-subset datasets indicated incomplete sequencing despite the large sequencing depth. Pairwise subsampling led to the expectation that sequencing depth would affect the degree of clonotype sharing among donors. Naive subsets generally had larger estimated clonotype richness than memory subsets.

CD8 naive samples consisted of CD45RO-negative cells that were positively selected for CCR7, yielding a CD45RA+CCR7+ population without TemRA cells. Donors were healthy HIV-negative adults with no recently reported acute infections or vaccinations. All donors were Caucasian adults living in Nashville, Tennessee, USA. Blood was obtained by leukapheresis, after which PBMCs were separated by Ficoll-Histopaque density gradient centrifugation and cryopreserved in liquid nitrogen vapor phase. Analytical flow cytometry was used to check the purity and quantity of every magnetically sorted T cell population. Each sorted fraction had its genomic DNA isolated and then quantified by UV absorbance on a Nanodrop 2000c.

In this chain, TRBV7-3 is recombined with TRBJ2-6, and 12 bases in between align with TRBD2. The sample comprised naive CD8+ T cells from PBMCs. The sample's cell subset or site label, decoded: CD45RA+CCR7+. The source is a man aged 18 to 29 in good health. Some clones in this sample may be carry-over from other donors' samples. The DNA sequence is TGTGCCAGCAGCTTCACTAGCGGGAGGTATTCCTCTGGGGCCAACGTCCTGACTTTC. This gives the protein CASSFTSGRYSSGANVLTF.